This T cell receptor beta chain was sequenced in a study of blood T cell repertoires in COVID-19. The germline V gene has CDR1 SGHKS and CDR2 YYEKEE (reference sequence). The CDR3 has 13 amino acids. V was shortened by 4 bases and J by 3 bases, with 10 bases between the two germline ends. This clone came up a few times. The data were produced by immunoSEQ multiplex PCR, yet TCRdb's version contains in-frame clones alone and is incomplete. The data hold 65,000 to 80,000 clones, with more than 75% observed a single time. The receptor was derived from a human donor in a cohort sampled during active COVID-19. V usage is TRBV5-5 and J usage is TRBJ1-1; D is unresolved. Sequences were obtained from peripheral blood. The CDR3 coding sequence is TGTGCCAGCAGCGCGACCGGGGACACTGAAGCTTTCTTT. This sequence encodes CASSATGDTEAFF.